The 16 T cell receptor beta chains in this list originate from one sample, sequenced in a study of B cell selection in AIRE deficiency. Sequencing used immunoSEQ multiplex PCR; TCRdb keeps in-frame clones, though not all of them. The repertoire holds about 21,000 clones, with roughly 93% as singletons. Sorted regulatory T cells were CD4-positive, CD25-high and CD127-low or negative. The sequencing sample was made of Tregs sorted from PBMCs. Every receptor here comes from a human donor with AIRE deficiency.

The chain is built from TRBV7-2 and TRBJ2-7; possible D gene TRBD1, 5 bases. Germline CDR1 is SGHTA and CDR2 is FQGNSA. V shed 5 bases and J shed 0 bases, with 11 bases lying between them. This CDR3 has 14 amino acids. DNA of the CDR3: TGTGCCAGCAGCCAGGAGACAGCCTCCTACGAGCAGTACTTC. This sequence encodes CASSQETASYEQYF.

The chain combines TRBV27 with TRBJ2-1; 11 nucleotides line up with TRBD2. The V gene end was trimmed by 2 bases and the J gene end by 8 bases; junction bases not matched to a gene: 8. This CDR3 contains 16 residues. CDR1 is MNHEY and CDR2 is SMNVEV in the germline V gene (reference sequence). This chain's CDR3 is CASSLLAGGPMDEQFF. In DNA, the CDR3 is TGTGCCAGCAGTTTACTAGCGGGAGGCCCTATGGATGAGCAGTTCTTC.

The chain couples TRBV5-4 to TRBJ2-7; D ambiguous. The length of the CDR3 is 14 residues. Germline V CDR1 and CDR2: SGHNT, YYREEE (reference sequence). The germline V and J ends were trimmed by 4 bases and 7 bases, with 18 bases remaining between them. In DNA, the CDR3 is TGTGCCAGCAGCCTCCGGGTAATAGCAGGAGAGCAGTACTTC. Its translation is CASSLRVIAGEQYF.

The rearrangement links TRBV4-3 to TRBJ2-7, with a tentative D call TRBD2 (6 bases). Germline CDR1 reads LGHNA; CDR2 reads YSLEER. This CDR3 comprises 15 residues. The V gene lost 3 bases and the J gene lost 7 bases, with 19 bases spanning the gap. The CDR3 loop reads CASSQGPGEAWEQYF. In DNA, the CDR3 is TGCGCCAGCAGCCAGGGGCCCGGGGAGGCGTGGGAGCAGTACTTC.

This chain joins TRBV5-1 and TRBJ1-4, with TRBD1 identical over 10 bases. The CDR3 totals 16 residues. Losses at the gene ends were 0 bases for V and 7 bases for J; bases not matched to a gene: 6. CDR1 and CDR2 (germline): SGHRS, YFSETQ. In DNA, the CDR3 is TGCGCCAGCAGCTTGGGGGATCGGGACAGGGGTGAAAAACTGTTTTTT. It yields the protein CASSLGDRDRGEKLFF. The complete variable domain, with remaining parts taken from reference TRBV5-1 and TRBJ1-4, reads KAGVTQTPRYLIKTRGQQVTLSCSPISGHRSVSWYQQTPGQGLQFLFEYFSETQRNKGNFPGRFSGRQFSNSRSEMNVSTLELGDSALYLCASSLGDRDRGEKLFFGSGTQLSVL.

This rearrangement joins TRBV18 to TRBJ2-3, with TRBD2 matching over 8 bases. This CDR3 spans 16 amino acids. The germline V gene has CDR1 KGHSH and CDR2 LQKENI. V lost 3 bases to trimming and J lost 9 bases; unmatched junction nucleotides: 14. The CDR3 DNA sequence: TGTGCCAGCTCACCGAAGGGACTAGGAGGGGCAGGGACGCAGTATTTT. Translating it yields CASSPKGLGGAGTQYF. Together with reference TRBV18 and TRBJ2-3, the CDR3 gives the full variable domain: NAGVMQNPRHLVRRRGQEARLRCSPMKGHSHVYWYRQLPEEGLKFMVYLQKENIIDESGMPKERFSAEFPKEGPSILRIQQVVRGDSAAYFCASSPKGLGGAGTQYFGPGTRLTVL.

V gene TRBV9 combines with J gene TRBJ2-2; 15 bases map to TRBD2. The CDR3 consists of 19 residues. The V segment lost 4 bases and the J segment 4 bases; nucleotides outside the gene matches: 11. Germline V gives CDR1 SGDLS, CDR2 YYNGEE. This CDR3 reads CASSLGGTSGRKGTGELFF. CDR3 sequence (DNA): TGTGCCAGCAGCCTCGGGGGGACTAGCGGGAGGAAGGGCACCGGGGAGCTGTTTTTT.

The chain recombines TRBV30 with TRBJ2-7, with 7 bases identical to TRBD2. The trim removed 3 bases at V and 3 bases at J, leaving 8 bases unmatched. This CDR3 is built from 14 residues. CDR1 is GTSNPN and CDR2 is SVGIG in the germline V gene (reference sequence). The CDR3 DNA is TGTGCCTGGAGGGGGGGACTACCAAACTACGAGCAGTACTTC. This sequence encodes CAWRGGLPNYEQYF.

This clone turned up a few times. The V call is TRBV28, the J call TRBJ2-3, with a tentative D call TRBD1 (6 bases). Germline V CDR1 and CDR2: MDHEN, SYDVKM. The CDR3 is made up of 15 amino acids. V gave up 5 bases and J gave up 2 bases, with 14 bases separating them. In DNA, the CDR3 is TGTGCCAGCAGTAAACAGGGTGGAAACACAGATACGCAGTATTTT. Protein product: CASSKQGGNTDTQYF.

The chain combines TRBV7-2 with TRBJ2-6; D gene uncertain. CDR1 is SGHTA and CDR2 is FQGNSA in the germline V gene. V was shortened by 4 bases and J by 0 bases, with 13 bases between the two germline ends. CDR3 size: 17 residues. CDR3 residues: CASSSFIGPSGANVLTF. The CDR3 DNA reads as TGTGCCAGCAGCTCTTTTATTGGCCCCTCTGGGGCCAACGTCCTGACTTTC.

This chain connects TRBV18 to TRBJ1-6, with D tentatively TRBD1 (6 bases). The CDR3 is 16 amino acids. V lost 5 bases to trimming and J lost 11 bases, with 22 bases between them. Germline assignment: CDR1 KGHSH and CDR2 LQKENI. The CDR3 DNA follows: TGTGCCAGCTCAATCCAGGAGCTGACAGGCCTCACACCCCTCCACTTT. Its translation: CASSIQELTGLTPLHF.

The chain links TRBV18 to TRBJ2-1; 9 bases align to TRBD1. Germline trimming cut 6 bases from V and 6 bases from J; bases unmatched to any gene: 12. The V gene's germline CDR1 is KGHSH and CDR2 LQKENI. The CDR3 sequence is 16 residues long. The CDR3 region has the DNA TGTGCCAGCTCGAGGGGGGACAGGGCACCCGCCAATGAGCAGTTCTTC. It encodes CASSRGDRAPANEQFF.

This clone is a singleton in its sample. V and J are TRBV5-4 and TRBJ2-7; 11 positions agree with TRBD2. Germline V gives CDR1 SGHNT, CDR2 YYREEE (reference sequence). The J segment lost 12 bases and the V segment lost 3 bases, leaving 14 bases of the junction unmatched. This CDR3 spans 15 amino acids. CDR3: CASSSGTSGTEGRYF. In nucleotides, the CDR3 is TGTGCCAGCAGCTCCGGGACTAGCGGCACAGAGGGTCGGTACTTC.

This chain links TRBV7-6 with TRBJ2-7; D gene unclear. The CDR3 is made up of 13 amino acids. Germline V gives CDR1 SGHVS, CDR2 FNYEAQ. Trimming cost V 2 bases and J 3 bases, with 8 bases left between them. CDR3: CASSLWHGYEQYF. The CDR3 coding sequence is TGTGCCAGCAGCTTATGGCACGGCTACGAGCAGTACTTC.

This clone appeared a single time. The CDR3 sequence is CASSTRQGWSYGYTF. CDR3 sequence (DNA): TGTGCCAGCAGCACACGACAGGGGTGGAGCTATGGCTACACCTTC. The gene calls are TRBV11-3 and TRBJ1-2; 8 bases map to TRBD1. This CDR3 region has 15 residues. The V gene's germline CDR1 is SGHNT and CDR2 YENEEA. V shed 5 bases and J 4 bases; nucleotides not matched to a gene: 9.

This clone was counted once. This sequence joins TRBV7-2 and TRBJ1-2, with 7 bases fitting TRBD1. J was trimmed by 5 bases and V by 6 bases; bases with no gene match: 3. There are 12 residues in the CDR3. Per the germline V gene, CDR1 is SGHTA and CDR2 is FQGNSA. In DNA form, the CDR3 reads TGTGCCAGCAGGGGACAGACATATGGCTACACCTTC. This translates into CASRGQTYGYTF. The full variable domain, in which reference TRBV7-2 and TRBJ1-2 provide the parts outside the CDR3, is GAGVSQSPSNKVTEKGKDVELRCDPISGHTALYWYRQSLGQGLEFLIYFQGNSAPDKSGLPSDRFSAERTGGSVSTLTIQRTQQEDSAVYLCASRGQTYGYTFGSGTRLTVV.